Below, 19 T cell receptor beta chains from the same sample are listed, as sequenced in a study of blood T cell repertoires in COVID-19. The repertoire was sequenced with immunoSEQ multiplex PCR; TCRdb's copy has only in-frame clones and lacks some. This sample has about 250,000 clones, with more than 80% found just once. Sequencing was performed on peripheral blood. Receptors were obtained from a woman aged 30 to 39 with active or convalescent COVID-19.

The chain has TRBV7-9 and TRBJ2-3, with 8 nucleotides matching TRBD2. The junction had 8 bases not matched to a gene; V was cut back by 5 bases and J by 4 bases. The CDR3 consists of 15 residues. Germline V gene lookup returns CDR1 SEHNR and CDR2 FQNEAQ (reference sequence). The CDR3 DNA reads TGTGCCAGCAGCATATCCCGGGGGGGCCCAGATACGCAGTATTTT. This codes for CASSISRGGPDTQYF.

This chain joins TRBV27 and TRBJ2-7; D is perhaps TRBD1 (6 bases). Germline CDR1 MNHEY, CDR2 SMNVEV (reference sequence). Trimming pared 2 bases from V and 4 bases from J, leaving 6 bases between. The CDR3 is 12 amino acids. The CDR3 protein is CASSLGQYEQYF. The CDR3, as DNA: TGTGCCAGCAGTTTAGGACAGTACGAGCAGTACTTC.

V and J are TRBV9 and TRBJ2-3; D is possibly TRBD1 (6 bases). The CDR3 is made up of 16 amino acids. Germline V lookup: CDR1 SGDLS, CDR2 YYNGEE. The ends were cut back, 0 bases at V and 2 bases at J, with 13 bases in the middle. CDR3 bases: TGTGCCAGCAGCGTAGGCAGGGGCCTCTACACAGATACGCAGTATTTT. This sequence encodes CASSVGRGLYTDTQYF.

CDR3 bases: TGTGCCAGCAGTCCCGCGGGACTTCGAAATCAGCCCCAGCATTTT. Residues: CASSPAGLRNQPQHF. The genes are TRBV5-8 and TRBJ1-5; D might be TRBD1 (5 bases). V gave up 5 bases and J gave up 4 bases, with 16 bases separating them. This CDR3 contains 15 residues. Germline assignment: CDR1 SGHTS and CDR2 YDEGEE.

The CDR3 bases are TGTGCCAGCAGTCAGGGGTTCAGGGGCACAGATACGCAGTATTTT. Protein sequence: CASSQGFRGTDTQYF. The chain links TRBV6-2 or TRBV6-3 to TRBJ2-3; TRBD1 is a possible D gene (6 bases). The CDR3 has 15 amino acids. Trimming stripped 5 bases from V and 1 base from J, with 13 bases between. From germline, CDR1 is MNHEY and CDR2 SVGEGT.

The rearrangement joins TRBV3-1 (or the pseudogene TRBV3-2) to TRBJ2-3, with TRBD2 as a possible D gene (7 bases). CDR1 LGHDT and CDR2 YNNKEL come from the germline V gene (reference sequence). The CDR3 sequence is 15 residues long. The V end lost 3 bases, the J end lost 1 base, and 11 bases lay between the germline ends. This CDR3 reads CASSQGGLRTDTQYF. The DNA of the CDR3 is TGTGCCAGCAGCCAGGGGGGGCTCCGCACAGATACGCAGTATTTT.

This chain links TRBV19 with TRBJ1-2; 9 nucleotides line up with TRBD1. Germline CDR1 LNHDA, CDR2 SQIVND (reference sequence). V lost 4 bases and J lost 4; bases outside the gene matches: 10. This CDR3 has 16 residues. CDR3 nucleotides: TGTGCCAGTAGTACCGCTACAGGGGGCAAGATCTATGGCTACACCTTC. Protein product: CASSTATGGKIYGYTF.

This clone was seen a few times. The chain couples TRBV6-6 to TRBJ2-1, with 7 bases that match TRBD2. CDR1 and CDR2 from the germline V gene are MNHNY and SVGAGI (reference sequence). This CDR3 has 15 amino acids. V was pared by 6 bases and J by 5 bases, with 10 bases of the junction left unmatched. This CDR3 is CASSLRGEIHNEQFF. CDR3 DNA sequence: TGTGCCAGCAGCCTCCGGGGGGAAATACACAATGAGCAGTTCTTC.

The genes are TRBV9 and TRBJ1-6; the D is unclear. Germline V CDR1 and CDR2: SGDLS, YYNGEE. Trimming left V 3 bases short and J 6 bases short, with 10 bases between. The CDR3 spans 14 residues. Written as DNA, the CDR3 is TGTGCCAGCAGCGGAAGAACAAGTAATTCACCCCTCCACTTT. This sequence encodes CASSGRTSNSPLHF. Full variable domain (rest looked up from reference TRBV9 and TRBJ1-6): DSGVTQTPKHLITATGQRVTLRCSPRSGDLSVYWYQQSLDQGLQFLIQYYNGEERAKGNILERFSAQQFPDLHSELNLSSLELGDSALYFCASSGRTSNSPLHFGNGTRLTVT.

This clone has more than one count but fewer than ten. This chain connects TRBV19 to TRBJ1-5, with D possibly being TRBD1 (6 bases). This CDR3 contains 15 residues. From germline, CDR1 is LNHDA and CDR2 SQIVND (reference sequence). Trimming removed 1 base at V and 1 base at J, with 8 bases between. In DNA form, the CDR3 reads TGTGCCAGTAGTATAGCACAGGGCAGCAATCAGCCCCAGCATTTT. Translated: CASSIAQGSNQPQHF.

The rearrangement uses TRBV7-2 and TRBJ1-3; 9 bases are a match to TRBD1. The CDR3 is 18 amino acids. CDR1 is SGHTA, CDR2 FQGNSA, per germline. V shed 5 bases, J shed 2 bases, and the junction held 13 bases outside the gene matches. CDR3 loop: CASSPRTPGTGTGNTIYF. CDR3 nucleotides: TGTGCCAGCAGCCCACGCACTCCCGGGACAGGGACTGGAAACACCATATATTTT. The variable domain in full, with the rest retrieved from reference TRBV7-2 and TRBJ1-3, is GAGVSQSPSNKVTEKGKDVELRCDPISGHTALYWYRQSLGQGLEFLIYFQGNSAPDKSGLPSDRFSAERTGGSVSTLTIQRTQQEDSAVYLCASSPRTPGTGTGNTIYFGEGSWLTVV.

The rearrangement links TRBV6-4 to TRBJ2-1; 9 bases align to TRBD2. V gave up 6 bases and J gave up 7 bases; unmatched junction bases: 16. From germline, CDR1 is MRHNA and CDR2 SNTAGT. This CDR3 comprises 17 residues. The CDR3 loop is CASSPWRAGGRLNEQFF. In DNA, the CDR3 is TGTGCCAGCAGCCCCTGGCGGGCGGGGGGGCGGTTGAATGAGCAGTTCTTC.

Comments on this clone: Germline and junction disagree at one end, which may indicate a read error. This chain uses TRBV7-2 with TRBJ2-2, with 8 bases identical to TRBD2. Germline-derived CDR1 and CDR2 are SGHTA and FQGNSA. CDR3 size: 18 residues. The CDR3 DNA is TGTGCCAGCACCTATCGTCCGCGGGGGGCAACGAACACCAGGGAGCTGTTTTTT. Translation gives CASTYRPRGATNTRELFF.

The chain recombines TRBV5-4 with TRBJ2-7, with TRBD1 matching over 8 bases. CDR3 size: 19 residues. Germline CDR1 SGHNT, CDR2 YYREEE (reference sequence). V lost 9 bases, J lost 3 bases, and 26 bases stayed unmatched. The CDR3 spells CATLPPRDRTKRVVYEQYF. In DNA, the CDR3 is TGTGCCACCTTACCACCTCGGGACAGGACCAAGAGAGTTGTCTACGAGCAGTACTTC.

V is TRBV7-2 and J is TRBJ2-1; 7 positions match TRBD2. Germline lookup yields CDR1 SGHTA and CDR2 FQGNSA. The ends lost 4 bases at V and 1 base at J; junction bases unmatched: 4. The CDR3 spans 15 residues. DNA for the CDR3: TGTGCCAGCAGCTATGAGCGGGGATCCTACAATGAGCAGTTCTTC. Amino acids: CASSYERGSYNEQFF.

The chain has TRBV6-4 and TRBJ1-4, with D possibly being TRBD1 (5 bases). CDR1 MRHNA and CDR2 SNTAGT come from the germline V gene. This CDR3 is built from 11 residues. The CDR3 DNA reads as TGTGCGTCAGGGTTCAATGAAAAACTGTTTTTT. Its protein is CASGFNEKLFF.

The chain joins TRBV24-1 to TRBJ2-3; TRBD2 might be the D (6 bases). The ends were cut back, 7 bases at V and 2 bases at J, with 15 bases in the middle. The CDR3 is made up of 15 amino acids. CDR1 is KGHDR and CDR2 is SFDVKD in the germline V gene. For the CDR3, the DNA is TGTGCCACCAGCGGGCGGGGATATAACACAGATACGCAGTATTTT. Residues: CATSGRGYNTDTQYF.

V usage is TRBV29-1 and J usage is TRBJ1-2; D is perhaps TRBD1 (6 bases). Trimming removed 1 base from V and 12 bases from J, with 15 bases in between. The V gene's germline CDR1 is SQVTM and CDR2 ANQGSEA. The CDR3 contains 12 residues. CDR3 residues: CSVEGGGGRNTF. In nucleotides, the CDR3 is TGCAGCGTTGAAGGCGGGGGGGGCCGCAACACCTTC.

This sequence joins TRBV30 and TRBJ2-5, with 7 positions matching TRBD1. Looked up from germline, CDR1 is GTSNPN and CDR2 is SVGIG (reference sequence). The CDR3 is 13 residues long. Losses at the gene ends were 3 bases for V and 5 bases for J; bases not matched to a gene: 6. The DNA of the CDR3 is TGTGCCTGGAGACAAGGGGGCGGGGAGACCCAGTACTTC. Protein sequence: CAWRQGGGETQYF.